A single sample is the source of the 30 T cell receptor delta chains below, sequenced in a study of γδ T cells in repeated Plasmodium falciparum infection listed by TCRdb under 2021. The library was prepared using multiplex PCR. Data came from an Illumina MiSeq. For TCRdb, the public reads were processed anew by CATT, and duplicate DNA sequences were folded into one row. For this sample there are 90,000 or so delta-chain clones; 0.75% to 1% appear just once. More than 9% of the sample comes from the top ten. For bulk TCR repertoire analysis, Vgamma9/Vdelta2+ and Vdelta2-negative gammadelta T cell populations were isolated by flow sorting from peripheral blood mononuclear cells. The specimen was gamma-delta T cells from blood. The receptor set was obtained from a pool of human donors (malaria-infected and uninfected, not separated).

As to this clone: The mismatch at residue 10 between this DNA's translation and the TCRdb protein of a much larger clone likely reflects a read error; the protein shown is translated from the DNA. This rearrangement joins TRDV2 to TRDJ1; D might be TRDD2 (6 bases). TCRdb gives no J gene; it was assigned here by matching the DNA to germline. The V end was cut by 2 bases, the J end by 1 base, with 16 bases between. The CDR3 is 16 residues long. Germline V gene data show CDR1 as GEAIGNYY and CDR2 as EKD. For the CDR3, the DNA is TGTGCCTGTGACAATCTAGGGGGCCTTCCCACCGATAAACTCATCTTT. Protein product: CACDNLGGLPTDKLIF.

Comment on this clone: This probably arose from a read error, given a far larger clone one base away. Other nucleotide sequences from this sample produce the same CDR3. The chain links TRDV1 to TRDJ1, with 10 bases matching TRDD3. No J gene was available from TCRdb, and it was assigned here by a germline match of the DNA. This CDR3 comprises 26 residues. CDR1 and CDR2 (germline): TSWWSYY, QGS. The junction had 35 bases not matched to a gene; V was cut back by 3 bases and J by 1 base. Here the CDR3 reads CALGERHIPSSWVLGDQPAFTDKLIF. DNA of the CDR3: TGTGCTCTTGGGGAGCGCCACATTCCCTCCTCTTGGGTACTGGGGGATCAGCCCGCTTTCACCGATAAACTCATCTTT.

For this clone: A far larger clone is just one base off, so this is likely a read error. Other DNA variants within this sample encode the same CDR3. V is TRDV1 and J is TRDJ1, with a possible D match to TRDD2 (6 bases). The CDR3 is 20 amino acids. Germline CDR1 is TSWWSYY and CDR2 is QGS. In DNA, the CDR3 is TGTGCCCTTGGGGAATCCTACGCCCCCTTCGGACTGCTGTACACCGATAAACTCATCTTT. Translation: CALGESYAPFGLLYTDKLIF.

This clone was observed a few times. TCRdb's listed protein matches a much larger clone and diverges from this DNA's translation at residue 9, likely through a read error; the protein shown comes from the DNA. The V and J genes are TRDV2 and TRDJ3, with 9 bases lining up with TRDD3. The J gene, left out of TCRdb, was set here by checking the DNA against germline. The CDR3 covers 21 residues. V was pared by 0 bases and J by 3 bases, with 14 bases of the junction left unmatched. Germline V gene sequence: CDR1 GEAIGNYY, CDR2 EKD. The chain's CDR3 is CACDTGGLQGDTGWDTRQMFF. As DNA, the CDR3 is TGTGCCTGTGACACCGGGGGACTACAGGGGGATACTGGCTGGGACACCCGACAGATGTTTTTC.

On this clone itself: The TCRdb protein comes from a much larger clone and disagrees with this DNA's translation at residue 12, likely due to a read error; the protein given here is derived from the DNA. J is TRDJ1 and V is TRDV2, with D uncertain. TCRdb is silent on the J gene; assignment here came from matching the DNA to germline. V gave up 0 bases and J gave up 3 bases, with 19 bases separating them. CDR1 and CDR2 (germline): GEAIGNYY, EKD. The CDR3 loop spans 17 amino acids. The CDR3 is CACDTRPGPGYADKLIF. In nucleotides, the CDR3 is TGTGCCTGTGACACCCGTCCGGGTCCGGGGTACGCCGATAAACTCATCTTT.

This clone was counted at least ten times. Other DNA sequences within the sample encode an identical CDR3. The rearrangement links TRDV1 to TRDJ1, with TRDD3 matching 10 bases. The V and J ends lost 4 bases and 1 base, in that order; junction bases with no gene match: 21. The CDR3 consists of 21 residues. Germline values: CDR1 TSWWSYY, CDR2 QGS. CDR3 sequence: CALGAGDSYFGGYGGTDKLIF. The DNA of the CDR3 is TGTGCTCTTGGGGCAGGAGATTCCTACTTCGGGGGATACGGAGGCACCGATAAACTCATCTTT.

This clone was found many times. The CDR3 nucleotides are TGTGCTCTTGGGGAAGGGTACGGCCTACGGTTACTGGGGGATACATCAAGGAACGCCGATAAACTCATCTTT. Its protein is CALGEGYGLRLLGDTSRNADKLIF. The rearrangement uses TRDV1 and TRDJ1; the match to TRDD3 covers 12 bases. CDR1 is TSWWSYY, CDR2 QGS, per germline. CDR3 length equals 24 residues. Losses at the gene ends were 2 bases for V and 3 bases for J; bases not matched to a gene: 28.

With respect to this clone: TCRdb attributes to this sequence the protein of a much larger clone, which differs from the DNA translation at residue 18; a read error is likely, and the protein displayed is translated from the DNA. Called V gene: TRDV1; the J gene was not called; the D call of TRDD3 is as the table states it, not checked on the DNA. Germline CDR1 reads TSWWSYY; CDR2 reads QGS. This CDR3 contains 19 residues. DNA of the CDR3: TGTGCTCTTGGGCCCCGGCTGGTCGGGGGATACGCAGAGGCCGATAAACTCACCTTT. Its translation is CALGPRLVGGYAEADKLTF.

This clone was counted between two and nine times. TCRdb lists the protein of a much larger clone for this DNA, which differs at residue 3, so this is likely a read error; the protein given here is translated from the DNA itself. This chain links TRDV2 with TRDJ1, with TRDD3 matching 10 bases. TCRdb offers no J gene call, so here the DNA was matched to germline to obtain one. The CDR3 loop spans 16 amino acids. The germline gives CDR1 GEAIGNYY, CDR2 EKD. The CDR3 here is CAGDNLGDNMTDKLIF. The CDR3 DNA is TGTGCCGGTGACAACCTGGGGGATAATATGACCGATAAACTCATCTTT.

To note about this clone: A far more abundant clone sits one base away, making this likely a read error. The same CDR3 can be traced to other DNA sequences in this sample. The V call is TRDV1, the J call TRDJ1; 8 nucleotides line up with TRDD3. Assignment of the J gene here rests on matching the DNA to germline, because TCRdb gives none. Germline V gene sequence: CDR1 TSWWSYY, CDR2 QGS. V gave up 5 bases and J gave up 5 bases; unmatched junction bases: 19. The CDR3 sequence is 18 residues long. Here the CDR3 reads CALGTLPGGGGWRDKLIF. CDR3 nucleotides: TGTGCTCTTGGGACTCTTCCGGGAGGTGGGGGATGGAGGGATAAACTCATCTTT.

Ten or more counts support this clone. This DNA's translation differs at residue 9 from TCRdb's protein, which comes from a much larger clone; a read error is likely, and the protein shown is translated from the DNA. The gene calls are TRDV1 and TRDJ1; 7 nucleotides line up with TRDD2. V lost 4 bases and J lost 8; bases outside the gene matches: 13. This CDR3 is built from 15 residues. Germline V gene data show CDR1 as TSWWSYY and CDR2 as QGS. This CDR3 reads CALGAAFLLQGKLIF. The CDR3 DNA reads as TGTGCTCTTGGGGCTGCCTTCCTGTTGCAGGGAAAACTCATCTTT.

This clone was detected only a few times. TCRdb pairs this DNA with a much larger clone's protein that differs at residue 5, likely a read error; the protein shown was translated from the DNA. The V gene is TRDV2, the J gene TRDJ1; weak D call: TRDD3 (5 bases). Because TCRdb records no J gene, it was assigned here through a match of the DNA to germline. The CDR3 has 18 residues. Trimming took 3 bases from V and 1 from J, leaving 23 bases between them. The germline CDR1 and CDR2 sequences are GEAIGNYY and EKD. This CDR3 reads CACDSVGSKVKGTDKLIF. For the CDR3, the DNA is TGTGCCTGTGACTCCGTGGGGAGTAAAGTAAAGGGCACCGATAAACTCATCTTT.

This clone was observed a few times. TCRdb assigns this DNA the protein of a much larger clone, which departs from its translation at residue 11; this likely reflects a read error, and the protein shown comes from translating the DNA. V usage is TRDV1 and J usage is TRDJ1; weak D call: TRDD3 (5 bases). Trimming took 0 bases from V and 0 from J, leaving 23 bases between them. Germline values: CDR1 TSWWSYY, CDR2 QGS. The CDR3 is 20 residues long. The DNA of the CDR3 is TGTGCTCTTGGGGAACTGGAACTTCGGGGGGGTAAGGTATACACCGATAAACTCATCTTT. Protein sequence: CALGELELRGGKVYTDKLIF.

About this clone: One base separates it from a far larger clone, so it is likely a read error. Other DNA variants within this sample encode the same CDR3. The rearrangement uses TRDV1 and TRDJ1; D perhaps matches TRDD2 (6 bases). The V gene's germline CDR1 is TSWWSYY and CDR2 QGS. Deletions cut 5 bases from V and 0 bases from J, with 31 bases between. The CDR3 runs 21 residues. Here the CDR3 reads CALGKGSYGRVRLGYTDKLIF. DNA of the CDR3: TGTGCTCTTGGGAAAGGCTCCTACGGGAGAGTGCGATTAGGGTACACCGATAAACTCATCTTT.

On this clone itself: The protein in TCRdb stems from a much larger clone and differs at residue 17 from this DNA's translation, likely a read error; here the protein is translated from the DNA. CDR3 DNA sequence: TGTGCTCTTGGGGAAATTTGGGGTGCGTCCTACCCCCAGTACTGGGGGACACATCGTTGTGACACCGATAAACTCATCTTT. It encodes CALGEIWGASYPQYWGTHRCDTDKLIF. V usage is TRDV1 and J usage is TRDJ1, with TRDD3 matching 9 bases. TCRdb lists no J gene, so it was determined here by aligning the DNA to germline. The CDR3 sequence is 27 residues long. The V gene's germline CDR1 is TSWWSYY and CDR2 QGS. V was clipped by 2 bases and J by 0 bases; unmatched bases: 37.

As for this clone: TCRdb's protein, taken from a much larger clone, differs from this DNA's translation at residue 6, likely owing to a read error; the protein displayed comes from the DNA. The chain is built from TRDV1 and TRDJ1, with TRDD3 identical over 13 bases. The J gene, missing from TCRdb, was assigned here through DNA to germline matching. The V gene end was trimmed by 5 bases and the J gene end by 4 bases; junction bases not matched to a gene: 10. The CDR3 has 17 amino acids. Germline CDR1 and CDR2: TSWWSYY and QGS. The CDR3 DNA reads TGTGCTCTTGGGACTCCCTACTGGGGGATACGGGTCGATAAACTCATCTTT. It yields the protein CALGTPYWGIRVDKLIF.

This clone was counted only a few times. The protein held in TCRdb is that of a much larger clone and does not match this DNA's translation at residue 6, likely because of a read error; the protein shown is translated from the DNA. The rearrangement links TRDV2 to TRDJ1, with 8 nucleotides matching TRDD3. This CDR3 contains 21 residues. Germline trimming cut 0 bases from V and 0 bases from J; bases unmatched to any gene: 20. CDR1 is GEAIGNYY and CDR2 is EKD in the germline V gene. The CDR3 sequence: CACDTPPTYSWGTRYTDKLIF. CDR3 DNA: TGTGCCTGTGACACCCCCCCTACGTACTCCTGGGGGACCCGGTACACCGATAAACTCATCTTT.

As to this clone: TCRdb's listed protein matches a much larger clone and diverges from this DNA's translation at residue 21, likely through a read error; the protein shown comes from the DNA. V usage is TRDV1 and J usage is TRDJ1; TRDD2 agrees at 7 bases. The J gene is not listed in TCRdb, so it was assigned here from a DNA match to germline. Losses at the gene ends were 4 bases for V and 0 bases for J; bases not matched to a gene: 44. The germline gives CDR1 TSWWSYY, CDR2 QGS. The CDR3 length is 28 residues. The CDR3 DNA follows: TGTGCTCTTGGGGTACCATATAGATTCCTACCATTCCCCACTGGACACATAGCTGGCGGTGGGTACACCGATAAACTCATCTTT. This gives the protein CALGVPYRFLPFPTGHIAGGGYTDKLIF.

As regards this clone: A far more abundant clone sits one base away, making this likely a read error. Other DNA sequences from this sample encode an identical CDR3 as well. The rearrangement links TRDV1 to TRDJ1, with 10 bases matching TRDD3. CDR1 and CDR2 from the germline V gene are TSWWSYY and QGS. Trimming took 5 bases from V and 0 from J; bases not matched to a gene: 12. The CDR3 spans 18 residues. CDR3 sequence (DNA): TGTGCTCTTGGGACCCACCTGGGGGATAAGTACAACACCGATAAACTCATCTTT. Its translation is CALGTHLGDKYNTDKLIF.

This clone turned up a few times. The TCRdb protein comes from a much larger clone and disagrees with this DNA's translation at residue 11, likely due to a read error; the protein given here is derived from the DNA. V usage is TRDV1 and J usage is TRDJ1; TRDD3 might be the D (6 bases). Per germline, CDR1 TSWWSYY and CDR2 QGS. V shed 2 bases and J shed 0 bases, with 19 bases lying between them. The CDR3 consists of 18 residues. CDR3 sequence: CALGEEPTVGGYTDKLIF. The DNA of the CDR3 is TGTGCTCTTGGGGAAGAACCAACGGTGGGGGGGTACACCGATAAACTCATCTTT.

This clone appeared many times. The V and J genes are TRDV2 and TRDJ1, with 13 bases lining up with TRDD3. TCRdb is silent on the J gene; assignment here came from matching the DNA to germline. This CDR3 is built from 19 residues. Germline lookup yields CDR1 GEAIGNYY and CDR2 EKD. V lost 4 bases, J lost 0 bases, and 13 bases stayed unmatched. As DNA, the CDR3 is TGTGCCTGTGAACCGGTTCGTAACTGGGGGATACGGTACACCGATAAACTCATCTTT. It translates to CACEPVRNWGIRYTDKLIF.

This clone showed up just a few times. A far larger clone is one nucleotide away, so this likely arose from a read error. This sample includes further DNA sequences coding for the same CDR3. The chain recombines TRDV1 with TRDJ1, with TRDD3 matching over 7 bases. As TCRdb names no J gene, one was assigned here on the basis of a DNA match to germline. V lost 0 bases and J lost 0; bases outside the gene matches: 22. The CDR3 totals 22 residues. Germline CDR1 is TSWWSYY and CDR2 is QGS. The CDR3 reads CALGELKVPTGDKPGDTDKLIF. CDR3 DNA: TGTGCTCTTGGGGAACTCAAGGTACCTACTGGGGACAAGCCCGGGGACACCGATAAACTCATCTTT.

This clone was seen more than once but under ten times. The translation of this DNA and the TCRdb protein of a much larger clone differ at residue 14, probably owing to a read error; the protein shown here is translated from the DNA. The V call is TRDV2, the J call TRDJ1, with 8 bases identical to TRDD3. The J gene comes from matching the DNA to germline here; TCRdb lacks it. Trimming at V came to 3 bases and at J to 3 bases, leaving 20 bases not matched to a gene. In germline, CDR1 is GEAIGNYY, CDR2 EKD. The CDR3 has 19 residues. This CDR3 reads CACDPLGSVLGVYADKLIF. The CDR3 DNA reads as TGTGCCTGTGACCCCCTGGGTTCGGTACTGGGGGTTTACGCCGATAAACTCATCTTT.

The sample holds many counts of this clone. The same CDR3 can be traced to other DNA sequences in this sample. J is TRDJ1 and V is TRDV2; D is unclear. The V end was cut by 1 base, the J end by 0 bases, with 44 bases between. This CDR3 comprises 26 residues. Germline CDR1 and CDR2: GEAIGNYY and EKD. CDR3 DNA: TGTGCCTGTGACACGGTTAACTCTCTCTCCTCCGACACCCACCACTTGCGCCGCGACAACACCGATAAACTCATCTTT. Translating gives CACDTVNSLSSDTHHLRRDNTDKLIF.

The sample holds a few counts of this clone. Only one base separates this from a far larger clonotype, so it likely reflects a read error. The sample holds other DNA sequences that translate to the same CDR3. This sequence joins TRDV1 and TRDJ1, with 7 nucleotides matching TRDD3. The CDR3 loop spans 12 amino acids. Germline CDR1 is TSWWSYY and CDR2 is QGS. CDR3 protein: CALVSVDTELIF. DNA of the CDR3: TGTGCTCTTGTATCAGTGGATACGGAACTCATCTTC.

About this clone: A read error likely explains why the TCRdb protein, taken from a much larger clone, differs from this DNA's translation at residue 15; the protein shown is translated from the DNA. This CDR3 is CACDPTGGPRSSRTGKLIF. The CDR3 region has the DNA TGTGCCTGTGACCCTACTGGGGGCCCCCGGAGCTCTCGCACCGGTAAACTCATCTTT. The chain employs TRDV2 and TRDJ1, with TRDD3 matching over 8 bases. In the absence of a J gene in TCRdb, the DNA was matched to germline to assign it here. The CDR3 length is 19 residues. CDR1 and CDR2 (germline): GEAIGNYY, EKD.

The table lists this clone with a few counts. Only one base separates this from a far larger clonotype, so it likely reflects a read error. The sample carries other DNA sequences with the same CDR3. The CDR3 reads CACDTLPVAPGENTDKLIF. The DNA of the CDR3 is TGCGCCTGTGACACTCTCCCTGTCGCCCCGGGGGAAAACACCGATAAACTCATCTTT. The chain couples TRDV2 to TRDJ1; perhaps TRDD3 as D (6 bases). Germline CDR1 reads GEAIGNYY; CDR2 reads EKD. The CDR3 covers 19 residues.

This clone was picked up many times. V and J are TRDV1 and TRDJ1; TRDD3 aligns across 8 bases. The J gene comes from matching the DNA to germline here; TCRdb lacks it. Per the germline V gene, CDR1 is TSWWSYY and CDR2 is QGS. V lost 4 bases to trimming and J lost 0 bases; unmatched junction nucleotides: 34. The CDR3 contains 25 residues. The CDR3 nucleotides read TGTGCTCTTGGGGGTCGACGTTTGAGACTACGTGATACTGGGGGCCCCCCGGGGGACACCGATAAACTCATCTTT. Its protein is CALGGRRLRLRDTGGPPGDTDKLIF.

Worth noting for this clone: TCRdb has a much larger clone's protein, which differs at residue 16 from the translation of this DNA, likely because of a read error; what is shown is the protein translated from the DNA. No J gene was called, and the V gene is TRDV1; the table's D call, TRDD3, was not checked against the DNA. The CDR3 sequence is 18 residues long. The germline gives CDR1 TSWWSYY, CDR2 QGS. CDR3 in amino acids: CALGERGPTIRGTDKPIF. The CDR3 DNA reads TGTGCTCTTGGGGAACGAGGCCCTACTATACGGGGGACAGATAAACCCATCTTT.

This clone was seen repeatedly, ten times or more. This sequence joins TRDV1 and TRDJ1; TRDD3 aligns across 10 bases. Germline-derived CDR1 and CDR2 are TSWWSYY and QGS. The CDR3 is made up of 23 amino acids. V lost 4 bases and J lost 0; bases outside the gene matches: 26. The CDR3 bases are TGTGCTCTTGGGGTTATGGGTGGCTACCCAAGGGGGTACTGGGGGATGTACACCGATAAACTCATCTTT. Protein: CALGVMGGYPRGYWGMYTDKLIF.